This T cell receptor (beta chain) was sequenced during a study of cytomegalovirus exposure and HLA in healthy donors. CDR1 is SGHNT, CDR2 YYREEE, per germline (reference sequence). This CDR3 is built from 15 residues. With V trimmed by 4 bases and J by 3 bases, 6 bases remained unmatched. Notes on this clone: What it binds is not known.

Healthy bone marrow donors supplied every sample. Unrecorded immune exposures were likely, despite nominal health at sampling. The PCR contained 60 Vbeta and 13 Jbeta primers. Data came from immunoSEQ multiplex PCR; TCRdb stores just in-frame clones and leaves some out. Counted here are approximately 110,000 clones, approximately 70% occurring once; the ten biggest clones make up about 5%. Findings and caveats of the study: In a later analysis, common viral pathogens appeared linked to several of the most significant clusters.

The receptor comes from a woman between 65 and 79 years old in good health and CMV-seropositive. Material for sequencing was PBMCs. The chain employs TRBV5-4 and TRBJ2-3, with TRBD2 identical over 9 bases. DNA for the CDR3: TGTGCCAGCAGCACGGCGGGGGGGCGGACAGATACGCAGTATTTT. It encodes CASSTAGGRTDTQYF.